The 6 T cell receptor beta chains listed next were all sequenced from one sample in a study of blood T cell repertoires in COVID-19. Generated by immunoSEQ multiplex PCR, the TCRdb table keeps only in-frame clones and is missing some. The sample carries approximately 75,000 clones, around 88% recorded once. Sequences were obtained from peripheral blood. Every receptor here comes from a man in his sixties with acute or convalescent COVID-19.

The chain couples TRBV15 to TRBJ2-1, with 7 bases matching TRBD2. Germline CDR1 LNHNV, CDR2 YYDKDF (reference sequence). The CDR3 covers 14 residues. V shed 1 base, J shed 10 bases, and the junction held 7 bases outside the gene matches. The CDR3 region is CATSRGGPSGEQFF. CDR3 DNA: TGTGCCACCAGCAGAGGGGGACCTAGCGGAGAGCAGTTCTTC. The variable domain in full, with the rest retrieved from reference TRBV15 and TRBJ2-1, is DAMVIQNPRYQVTQFGKPVTLSCSQTLNHNVMYWYQQKSSQAPKLLFHYYDKDFNNEADTPDNFQSRRPNTSFCFLDIRSPGLGDTAMYLCATSRGGPSGEQFFGPGTRLTVL.

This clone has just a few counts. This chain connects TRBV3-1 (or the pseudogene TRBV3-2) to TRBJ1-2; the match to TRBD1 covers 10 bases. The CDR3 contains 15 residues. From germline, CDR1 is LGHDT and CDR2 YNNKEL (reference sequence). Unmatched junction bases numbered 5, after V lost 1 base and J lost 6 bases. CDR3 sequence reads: CASSQGQGAYNGYTF. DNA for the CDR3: TGTGCCAGCAGCCAAGGACAGGGGGCATATAATGGCTACACCTTC.

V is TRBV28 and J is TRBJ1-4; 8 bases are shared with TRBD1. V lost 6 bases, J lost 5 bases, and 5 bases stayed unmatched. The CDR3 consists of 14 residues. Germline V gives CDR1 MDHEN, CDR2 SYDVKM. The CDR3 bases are TGTGCCAGCAGGCTGGGACAGGAGAATGAAAAACTGTTTTTT. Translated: CASRLGQENEKLFF.

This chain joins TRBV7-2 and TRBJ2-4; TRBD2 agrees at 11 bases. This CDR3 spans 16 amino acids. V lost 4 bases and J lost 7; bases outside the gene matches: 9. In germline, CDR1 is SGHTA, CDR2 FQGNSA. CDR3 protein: CASSYVAGGPGNIQYF. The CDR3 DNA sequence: TGTGCCAGCAGCTACGTAGCGGGAGGGCCGGGTAACATTCAGTACTTC.

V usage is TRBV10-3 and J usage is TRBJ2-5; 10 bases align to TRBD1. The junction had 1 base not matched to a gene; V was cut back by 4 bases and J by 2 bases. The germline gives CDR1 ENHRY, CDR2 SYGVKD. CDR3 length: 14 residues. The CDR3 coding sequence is TGTGCCATCAGTGGGACAGGGGGTCAAGAGACCCAGTACTTC. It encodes CAISGTGGQETQYF.

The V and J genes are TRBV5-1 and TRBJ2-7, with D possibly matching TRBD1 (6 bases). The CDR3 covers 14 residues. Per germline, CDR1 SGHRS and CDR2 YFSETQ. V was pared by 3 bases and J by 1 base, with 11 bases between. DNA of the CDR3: TGCGCCAGCAGCTCTACCGGACAGTCCTACGAGCAGTACTTC. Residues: CASSSTGQSYEQYF.